This is a list of T cell receptor beta chains from one sample in a study of T cells after yellow fever vaccination. One entry per CDR3 protein results from TCRdb running MiXCR on the 5' RACE reads. Of 360,000 or so distinct CDR3 sequences in the sample, around a tenth were seen once. The sequencing here drew on PBMCs, taken on the day of the first yellow fever vaccination. Receptors originate from a man between 18 and 29 years old who received the YFV17D yellow fever vaccine. Both conserved end residues are part of each CDR3. The D gene is left open where the match is weak. Clone size is not always given. Where it is, it says once, few, many or a class for expanded clones.

j_call clone_size d_call v_call cdr3_nt cdr3_aa
TRBJ1-6 . . TRBV20-1 TGCAGTGCTAGAGATCGGTCCGGGAATTCACCCCTCCACTTT CSARDRSGNSPLHF
TRBJ2-1 . TRBD1 TRBV19 TGTGCCCCCCCCAAGGGGGCTGGTGAGCAGTTCTTC CAPPKGAGEQFF
TRBJ2-4 . TRBD1 TRBV4-1 TGCGCCAGCAGCCAAAGGGGACAGGGGGATATAAACATTCAGTACTTC CASSQRGQGDINIQYF
TRBJ1-1 few . TRBV27 TGTGCCAGCAGTTTCAGGGTGGAGGACACTGAAGCTTTCTTT CASSFRVEDTEAFF
TRBJ2-1 few TRBD2 TRBV12-3/TRBV12-4 TGTGCCAGCAGCCCTAGCGGGGCAGGCTACAATGAGCAGTTCTTC CASSPSGAGYNEQFF
TRBJ2-5 few TRBD1 TRBV20-1 TGCAGTGCTACAGACAGGGGGATGTCAGAGACCCAGTACTTC CSATDRGMSETQYF
TRBJ1-1 . . TRBV5-1 TGCGCCAGCAGCTTCGCAGAAGTGGGCACTGAAGCTTTCTTT CASSFAEVGTEAFF
TRBJ2-1 few . TRBV2 TGTGCCAGCAGCCGGGACTCCCTGGGCGATGAGCAGTTCTTC CASSRDSLGDEQFF
TRBJ2-7 many . TRBV5-6 TGTGCCAGCAGCTGGTCAGGACAAGAAACCTACGAGCAGTACTTC CASSWSGQETYEQYF
TRBJ1-5 . TRBD1 TRBV27 TGTGCCAGCAGTTACAGGGGGCATCAGCCCCAGCATTTT CASSYRGHQPQHF
TRBJ1-6 . . TRBV12-3/TRBV12-4 TGTGCCAGCAGCAATAACAGGGAATTGTCACCCCTCCACTTT CASSNNRELSPLHF
TRBJ2-5 . . TRBV7-2 TGTGCCAGCAGCCCTAGGGGCGGCAGAATACAAGAGACCCAGTACTTC CASSPRGGRIQETQYF
TRBJ2-5 few . TRBV20-1 TGCAGTGCTGCCTCTCGGGGCCTCAGGGAGGAGACCCAGTACTTC CSAASRGLREETQYF
TRBJ2-1 . TRBD2 TRBV11-1 TGTGCCAGCGGATCTCCTCAAGTGGGGGGGAAGGGTCGGGGCAATGAGCAGTTCTTC CASGSPQVGGKGRGNEQFF
TRBJ1-1 few . TRBV5-1 TGCGCCAGCAGCTTGCGGGGATACATGAACACTGAAGCTTTCTTT CASSLRGYMNTEAFF
TRBJ1-6 . . TRBV7-9 TGTGCCAGCAGCTTTACAGGCGAGTCTAATTCACCCCTCCACTTT CASSFTGESNSPLHF
TRBJ1-4 . . TRBV12-3/TRBV12-4 TGTGCCATATCAGGCCCGAATGAAAAACTGTTTTTT CAISGPNEKLFF
TRBJ2-2 . TRBD1 TRBV18 TGTGCCAGCTCGCCCCAGCCGGGACAGGGAACCGGGGAGCTGTTTTTT CASSPQPGQGTGELFF
TRBJ1-4 few . TRBV6-1 TGTGCCAGCAGAGGGTCAACGGGACCTGAAAAACTGTTTTTT CASRGSTGPEKLFF
TRBJ2-5 many . TRBV27 TGTGCCAGCAGTTCAGAATACCAAGAGACCCAGTACTTC CASSSEYQETQYF
TRBJ2-2 few . TRBV20-1 TGCAGTGCTAGAAAGACAGGCCGTGTCGGGGAGCTGTTTTTT CSARKTGRVGELFF
TRBJ2-7 . . TRBV27 TGTGCCAGCGGGTTGGGACTCCCCTACGAGCAGTACTTC CASGLGLPYEQYF
TRBJ1-6 . . TRBV9 TGTGCCAGCAGCGTATCAGGGGAAAGGGGAGCCCTCCACTTT CASSVSGERGALHF
TRBJ2-1 . TRBD1 TRBV4-3 TGCGCCAGCAGCCAAGTCGCCAGGGGACAGGAGCAGTTCTTC CASSQVARGQEQFF
TRBJ1-5 few TRBD1 TRBV5-1 TGCGCCAGCAGCTTGGAGGGACAGGCAATCAATCAGCCCCAGCATTTT CASSLEGQAINQPQHF